Included here is one T cell receptor (beta chain) sequence, with context. Its antigen is undetermined. The data are from a study of T cell repertoires in cytomegalovirus infection. TCRdb called the reads again in MiXCR, with one record for every CDR3 protein. The sample lists some 560,000 distinct CDR3 sequences; almost 40% were seen once. Per the germline V gene, CDR1 is SGHRS and CDR2 is YFSETQ. Trimming removed 2 bases from V and 8 bases from J, with 17 bases in between. This CDR3 spans 15 amino acids. The sequence came from a human donor in good health (CMV status not recorded). Some clones in this sample may be carry-over from other donors' samples. Sample: cultured PBMCs, taken from culture after CMV antigen stimulation. The rearrangement joins TRBV5-1 to TRBJ2-1; tentatively, D is TRBD2 (6 bases). CDR3 residues: CASSLPGVAWDEQFF. CDR3 nucleotides: TGCGCCAGCAGCTTACCGGGAGTTGCTTGGGATGAGCAGTTCTTC.